This TCR beta chain was recovered during a study of beta chain features in type 1 diabetes. In germline, CDR1 is SGHNT, CDR2 YYREEE (reference sequence). Trimming shortened V by 0 bases and J by 4 bases, and 14 bases separated the two germline ends. This CDR3 is built from 17 residues. The authors reverse transcribed all of the isolated RNA, so sequencing captured expressed TCRB transcripts. Repertoires were generated with immunoSEQ multiplex PCR, while TCRdb's copy carries only in-frame clones and drops some. The sample consists of hundreds of thousands of clones, 15% of them appearing once. The receptor's source is a man between 18 and 35 years old in good health. The sequencing sample was made of naive CD4+ T cells from blood. This chain joins TRBV5-4 and TRBJ2-6; TRBD2 is a possible D gene (5 bases). The CDR3 spells CASSLGRTFSGANVLTF. The CDR3 coding sequence is TGTGCCAGCAGCTTGGGGAGGACCTTTTCGGGGGCCAACGTCCTGACTTTC.